This TCR beta chain emerged from a study of blood T cell repertoires in COVID-19. Per germline, CDR1 LNHDA and CDR2 SQIVND (reference sequence). V shed 6 bases and J 0 bases; nucleotides not matched to a gene: 4. The CDR3 spans 15 residues. TCRdb keeps only in-frame clones here, not all; method: immunoSEQ multiplex PCR. This table has about 140,000 clones, around 76% appearing once. The chain has TRBV19 and TRBJ1-5; 8 bases line up with TRBD1. Material: peripheral blood. This receptor was obtained from a man older than 75 with acute or convalescent COVID-19. CDR3 residues: CASRGQDYSNQPQHF. For the CDR3, the DNA is TGTGCCAGTAGGGGACAGGACTATAGCAATCAGCCCCAGCATTTT.